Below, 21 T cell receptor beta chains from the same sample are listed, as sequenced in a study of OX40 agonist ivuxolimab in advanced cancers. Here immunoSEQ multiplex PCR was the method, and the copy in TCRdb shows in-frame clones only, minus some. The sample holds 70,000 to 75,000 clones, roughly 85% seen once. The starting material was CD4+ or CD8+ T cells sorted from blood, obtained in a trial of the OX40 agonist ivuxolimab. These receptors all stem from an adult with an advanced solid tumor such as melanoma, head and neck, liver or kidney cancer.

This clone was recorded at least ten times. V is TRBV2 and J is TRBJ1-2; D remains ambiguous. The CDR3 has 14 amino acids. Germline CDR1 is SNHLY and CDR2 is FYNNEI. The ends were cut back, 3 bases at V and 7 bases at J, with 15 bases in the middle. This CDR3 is CASSEGLGLGGYTF. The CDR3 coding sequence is TGTGCCAGCAGTGAGGGCTTAGGACTGGGTGGCTACACCTTC.

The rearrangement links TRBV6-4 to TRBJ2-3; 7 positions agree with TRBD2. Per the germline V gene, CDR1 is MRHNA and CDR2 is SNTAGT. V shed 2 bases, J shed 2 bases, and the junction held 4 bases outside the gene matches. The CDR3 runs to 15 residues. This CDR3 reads CASSDRGSVTDTQYF. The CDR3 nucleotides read TGTGCCAGCAGTGACCGCGGGAGTGTCACAGATACGCAGTATTTT.

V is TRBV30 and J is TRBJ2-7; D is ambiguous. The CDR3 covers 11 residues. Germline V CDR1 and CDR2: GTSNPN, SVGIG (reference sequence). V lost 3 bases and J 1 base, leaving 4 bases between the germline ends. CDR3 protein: CAWSKSYEQYF. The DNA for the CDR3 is TGTGCCTGGAGCAAATCCTACGAGCAGTACTTC. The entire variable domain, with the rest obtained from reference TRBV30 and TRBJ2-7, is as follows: SQTIHQWPATLVQPVGSPLSLECTVEGTSNPNLYWYRQAAGRGLQLLFYSVGIGQISSEVPQNLSASRPQDRQFILSSKKLLLSDSGFYLCAWSKSYEQYFGPGTRLTVT.

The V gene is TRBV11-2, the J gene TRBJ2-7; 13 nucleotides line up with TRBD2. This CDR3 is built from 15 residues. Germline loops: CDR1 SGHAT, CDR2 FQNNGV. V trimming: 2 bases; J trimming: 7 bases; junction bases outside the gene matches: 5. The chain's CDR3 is CASSLRTSGSREQYF. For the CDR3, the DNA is TGTGCCAGCAGCTTAAGGACTAGCGGGAGTCGTGAGCAGTACTTC.

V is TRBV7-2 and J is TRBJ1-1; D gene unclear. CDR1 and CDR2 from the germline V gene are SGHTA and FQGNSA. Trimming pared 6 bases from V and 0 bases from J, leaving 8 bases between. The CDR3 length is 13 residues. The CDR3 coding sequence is TGTGCCAGCAGTTCGAACCTGAACACTGAAGCTTTCTTT. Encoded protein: CASSSNLNTEAFF.

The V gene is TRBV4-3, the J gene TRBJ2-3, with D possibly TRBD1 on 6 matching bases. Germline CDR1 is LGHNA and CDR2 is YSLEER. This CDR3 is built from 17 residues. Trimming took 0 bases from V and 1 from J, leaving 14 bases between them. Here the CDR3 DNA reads TGCGCCAGCAGCCAAGATGGGCAGGGGTGGGGCACAGATACGCAGTATTTT. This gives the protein CASSQDGQGWGTDTQYF.

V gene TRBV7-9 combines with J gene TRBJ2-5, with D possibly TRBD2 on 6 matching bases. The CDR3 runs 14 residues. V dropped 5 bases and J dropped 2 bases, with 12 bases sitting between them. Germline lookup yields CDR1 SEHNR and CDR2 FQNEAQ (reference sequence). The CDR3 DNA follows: TGTGCCAGCAGCCCGAGGCGGGGACAAGAGACCCAGTACTTC. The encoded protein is CASSPRRGQETQYF.

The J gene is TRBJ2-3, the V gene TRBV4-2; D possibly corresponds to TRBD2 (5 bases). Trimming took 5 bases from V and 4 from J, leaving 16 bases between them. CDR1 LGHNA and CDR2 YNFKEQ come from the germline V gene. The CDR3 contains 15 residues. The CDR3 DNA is TGTGCCAGCAGCGCTCGGACTGAATTATCAGATACGCAGTATTTT. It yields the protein CASSARTELSDTQYF.

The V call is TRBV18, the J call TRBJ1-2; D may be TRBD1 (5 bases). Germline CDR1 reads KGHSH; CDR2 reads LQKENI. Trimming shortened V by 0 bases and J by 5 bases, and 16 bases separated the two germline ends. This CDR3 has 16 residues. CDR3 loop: CASSPPSQGGFYGYTF. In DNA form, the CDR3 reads TGTGCCAGCTCACCACCGTCCCAGGGAGGGTTTTATGGCTACACCTTC.

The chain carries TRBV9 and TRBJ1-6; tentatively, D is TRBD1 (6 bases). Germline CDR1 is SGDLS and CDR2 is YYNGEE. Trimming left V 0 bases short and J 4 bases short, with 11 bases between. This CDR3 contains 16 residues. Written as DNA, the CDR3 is TGTGCCAGCAGCGTAGCTAGGGGGGGTTATAATTCACCCCTCCACTTT. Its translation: CASSVARGGYNSPLHF.

The CDR3 sequence is CASSAGPSSGTEAFF. The DNA of the CDR3 is TGTGCCAGCAGTGCCGGCCCTAGCAGCGGCACTGAAGCTTTCTTT. The rearrangement joins TRBV6-5 to TRBJ1-1; the D is unclear. The CDR3 totals 15 residues. Trimming removed 5 bases from V and 4 bases from J, with 17 bases in between. Germline CDR1 is MNHEY and CDR2 is SVGAGI.

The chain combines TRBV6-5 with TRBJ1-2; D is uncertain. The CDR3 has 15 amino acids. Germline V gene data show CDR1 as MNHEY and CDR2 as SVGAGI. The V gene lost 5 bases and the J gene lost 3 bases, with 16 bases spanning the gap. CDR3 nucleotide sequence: TGTGCCAGCAGTCCGCTCGTTAAGGTAGACTATGGCTACACCTTC. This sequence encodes CASSPLVKVDYGYTF.

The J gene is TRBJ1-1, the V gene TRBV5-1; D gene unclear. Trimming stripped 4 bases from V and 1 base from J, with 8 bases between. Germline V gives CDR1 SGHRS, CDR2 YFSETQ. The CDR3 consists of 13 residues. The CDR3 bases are TGCGCCAGCAGCCGACAAGGGAACACTGAAGCTTTCTTT. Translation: CASSRQGNTEAFF.

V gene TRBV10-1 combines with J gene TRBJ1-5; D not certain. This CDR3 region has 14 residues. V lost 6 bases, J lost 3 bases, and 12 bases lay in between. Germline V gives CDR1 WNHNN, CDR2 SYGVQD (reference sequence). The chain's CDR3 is CASRSGKPNQPQHF. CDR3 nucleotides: TGCGCCAGCAGATCGGGGAAACCCAATCAGCCCCAGCATTTT.

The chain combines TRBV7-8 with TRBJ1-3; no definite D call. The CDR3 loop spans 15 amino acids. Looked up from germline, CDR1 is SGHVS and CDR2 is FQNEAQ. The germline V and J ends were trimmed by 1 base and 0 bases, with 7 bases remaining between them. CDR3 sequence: CASSLESISGNTIYF. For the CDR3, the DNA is TGTGCCAGCAGCTTAGAGTCGATCTCTGGAAACACCATATATTTT.

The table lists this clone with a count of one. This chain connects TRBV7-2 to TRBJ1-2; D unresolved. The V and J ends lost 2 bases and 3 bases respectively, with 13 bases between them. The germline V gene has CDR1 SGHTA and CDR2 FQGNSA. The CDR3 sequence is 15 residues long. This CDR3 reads CASSLNQRGDYGYTF. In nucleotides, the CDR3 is TGTGCCAGCAGCTTAAATCAGCGCGGGGACTATGGCTACACCTTC.

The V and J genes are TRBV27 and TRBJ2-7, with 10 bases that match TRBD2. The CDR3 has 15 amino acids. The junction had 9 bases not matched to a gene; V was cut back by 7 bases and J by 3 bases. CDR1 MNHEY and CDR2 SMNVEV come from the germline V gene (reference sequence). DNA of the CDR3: TGTGCCAGCAAGGGGACTAGCGAGCCGTTCTACGAGCAGTACTTC. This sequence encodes CASKGTSEPFYEQYF.

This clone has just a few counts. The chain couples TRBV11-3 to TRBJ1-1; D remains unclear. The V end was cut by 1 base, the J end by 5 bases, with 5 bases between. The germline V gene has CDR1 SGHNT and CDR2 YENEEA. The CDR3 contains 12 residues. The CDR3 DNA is TGTGCCAGCAGCTTAGGGGTTACTGAAGCTTTCTTT. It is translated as CASSLGVTEAFF. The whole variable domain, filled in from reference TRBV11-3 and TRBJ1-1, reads EAGVVQSPRYKIIEKKQPVAFWCNPISGHNTLYWYLQNLGQGPELLIRYENEEAVDDSQLPKDRFSAERLKGVDSTLKIQPAELGDSAVYLCASSLGVTEAFFGQGTRLTVV.

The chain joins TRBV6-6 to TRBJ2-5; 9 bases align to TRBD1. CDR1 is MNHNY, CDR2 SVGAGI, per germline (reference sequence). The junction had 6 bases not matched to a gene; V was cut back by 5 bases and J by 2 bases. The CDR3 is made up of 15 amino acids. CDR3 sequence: CASSQTGGGQETQYF. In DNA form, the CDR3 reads TGTGCCAGCAGTCAGACAGGGGGTGGGCAAGAGACCCAGTACTTC.

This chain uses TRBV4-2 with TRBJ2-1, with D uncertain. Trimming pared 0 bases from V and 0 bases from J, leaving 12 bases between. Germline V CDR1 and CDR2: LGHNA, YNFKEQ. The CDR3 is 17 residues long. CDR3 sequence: CASSQELRIGSYNEQFF. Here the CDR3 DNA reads TGTGCCAGCAGCCAAGAACTTCGAATAGGCTCCTACAATGAGCAGTTCTTC.

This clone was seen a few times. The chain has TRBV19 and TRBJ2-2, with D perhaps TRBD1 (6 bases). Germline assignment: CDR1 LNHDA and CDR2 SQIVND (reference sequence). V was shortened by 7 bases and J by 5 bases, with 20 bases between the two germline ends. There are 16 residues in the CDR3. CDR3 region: CASKTGTKGYTGELFF. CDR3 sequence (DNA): TGTGCCAGTAAGACCGGGACAAAGGGCTATACCGGGGAGCTGTTTTTT.